A single T cell receptor (beta chain) is shown here with its context. Sequenced by immunoSEQ multiplex PCR; TCRdb stores in-frame clones only, minus some. The sample contains around 70,000 clones, 94% of which appear only once. The sample belongs to a study of control samples from healthy donors and cancer patients. Germline V CDR1 and CDR2: GTSNPN, SVGIG (reference sequence). Trimming took off 2 bases at V and 8 bases at J, with 18 bases between the two ends. The CDR3 is made up of 15 amino acids. The source material was blood. The TCR was taken from a woman younger than 45 in good health. The gene calls are TRBV30 and TRBJ1-4, with no clear D. The CDR3 nucleotides read TGTGCCTGGAGTATTTTCAGGAGGAAGGCGGAAAAACTGTTTTTT. Translated: CAWSIFRRKAEKLFF.